Below, 30 T cell receptor beta chains from the same sample are listed, as sequenced in a study of blood T cell repertoires in COVID-19. Repertoires were generated with immunoSEQ multiplex PCR, while TCRdb's copy carries only in-frame clones and drops some. This sample has roughly 170,000 clones, with approximately 87% found just once. The sequencing input was peripheral blood. Every receptor here comes from a woman aged 18-35 years who had recovered from COVID-19.

The chain employs TRBV12-3 or TRBV12-4 and TRBJ1-6, with TRBD1 as a possible D gene (5 bases). Trimming pared 7 bases from V and 7 bases from J, leaving 8 bases between. This CDR3 has 12 amino acids. Here the CDR3 DNA reads TGTGCCAGCACAGACAGCAATTCACCCCTCCACTTT. Translating gives CASTDSNSPLHF.

The V and J genes are TRBV4-3 and TRBJ2-2; the D gene is possibly TRBD2 (6 bases). The CDR3 loop spans 13 amino acids. Germline V lookup: CDR1 LGHNA, CDR2 YSLEER. Trimming shortened V by 2 bases and J by 6 bases, and 7 bases separated the two germline ends. For the CDR3, the DNA is TGCGCCAGCAGCCAAACTAGCCCCGGGGAGCTGTTTTTT. This sequence encodes CASSQTSPGELFF.

V and J are TRBV4-3 and TRBJ1-5, with unresolved D. Germline values: CDR1 LGHNA, CDR2 YSLEER. V was shortened by 0 bases and J by 2 bases, with 5 bases between the two germline ends. The CDR3 consists of 14 residues. CDR3 sequence reads: CASSQDFGNQPQHF. CDR3 in DNA: TGCGCCAGCAGCCAAGATTTCGGCAATCAGCCCCAGCATTTT.

V gene TRBV4-1 combines with J gene TRBJ1-4; the match to TRBD1 covers 7 bases. The CDR3 has 15 residues. Germline lookup yields CDR1 MGHRA and CDR2 YSYEKL. After removal of 4 bases from V and 0 bases from J, the junction contained 2 bases not matched to a gene. The CDR3 coding sequence is TGCGCCAGCAGCCCCGACAGGGCAACTAATGAAAAACTGTTTTTT. Its translation is CASSPDRATNEKLFF.

This rearrangement joins TRBV24-1 to TRBJ1-5, with D perhaps matching TRBD1 (5 bases). This CDR3 is 14 amino acids long. Germline V gene lookup returns CDR1 KGHDR and CDR2 SFDVKD. Trimming shortened V by 3 bases and J by 6 bases, and 11 bases separated the two germline ends. The CDR3 bases are TGTGCCACCAGTGATGCAGGGTATCGTCAGCCCCAGCATTTT. This sequence encodes CATSDAGYRQPQHF.

The chain uses TRBV4-1 and TRBJ2-1; D is uncertain. Per the germline V gene, CDR1 is MGHRA and CDR2 is YSYEKL. Trimming stripped 1 base from V and 8 bases from J, with 6 bases between. There are 12 residues in the CDR3. The CDR3 nucleotides read TGCGCCAGCAGCCAAGGGGCTTATGAGCAGTTCTTC. This gives the protein CASSQGAYEQFF.

The chain uses TRBV7-9 and TRBJ2-1; a weak D match, TRBD2 (6 bases). CDR1 and CDR2 (germline): SEHNR, FQNEAQ (reference sequence). Trimming removed 5 bases at V and 1 base at J, with 18 bases between. The CDR3 has 17 residues. The CDR3 is CASSPGGWGESYNEQFF. In DNA form, the CDR3 reads TGTGCCAGCAGCCCCGGCGGATGGGGGGAATCCTACAATGAGCAGTTCTTC.

The rearrangement uses TRBV2 and TRBJ1-1, with TRBD1 as a possible D gene (5 bases). V was shortened by 3 bases and J by 1 base, with 9 bases between the two germline ends. The length of the CDR3 is 14 residues. Per germline, CDR1 SNHLY and CDR2 FYNNEI. DNA for the CDR3: TGTGCCAGCAGTGAGGCAGGGCGGAACACTGAAGCTTTCTTT. Its protein product is CASSEAGRNTEAFF.

CDR3 DNA: TGTGCCAGCAGCTCTGACCGAGGGGGAGAGACCCAGTACTTC. Amino acids: CASSSDRGGETQYF. The V gene is TRBV11-1, the J gene TRBJ2-5, with a possible D match to TRBD1 (6 bases). Germline V gene data show CDR1 as SGHAT and CDR2 as FQDESV (reference sequence). The CDR3 covers 14 residues. V was pared by 4 bases and J by 4 bases, with 13 bases between.

This rearrangement joins TRBV6-2 or TRBV6-3 to TRBJ1-1, with no clear D. The V gene's germline CDR1 is MNHEY and CDR2 SVGEGT. V lost 2 bases to trimming and J lost 4 bases, with 14 bases between them. The CDR3 is made up of 15 amino acids. CDR3 nucleotide sequence: TGTGCCAGCAGTTACACCCCCAGGATGGGCACTGAAGCTTTCTTT. Translation: CASSYTPRMGTEAFF.

This chain joins TRBV11-2 and TRBJ1-5; no firm D call. Germline CDR1 reads SGHAT; CDR2 reads FQNNGV. The CDR3 has 14 amino acids. With 5 bases removed from V and 3 bases from J, the gap between germline ends came to 11 bases. The CDR3 spells CASSNPGTNQPQHF. The CDR3, as DNA: TGTGCCAGCAGCAATCCAGGAACCAATCAGCCCCAGCATTTT.

This rearrangement joins TRBV7-8 to TRBJ2-1; 7 bases fit TRBD2. CDR1 SGHVS and CDR2 FQNEAQ come from the germline V gene. The V gene end was trimmed by 1 base and the J gene end by 7 bases; junction bases not matched to a gene: 13. This CDR3 comprises 17 residues. The CDR3 bases are TGTGCCAGCAGCTTAGTGGGCGGCGGGGGTGGAAGGAATGAGCAGTTCTTC. It translates to CASSLVGGGGGRNEQFF.

This clone was recorded a few times. The CDR3 DNA is TGTGCCAGTAGTATGTCCGGGATAGAGACCCAGTACTTC. Translation: CASSMSGIETQYF. The V gene is TRBV19, the J gene TRBJ2-5; tentative D call: TRBD2 (5 bases). The CDR3 consists of 13 residues. The V end lost 3 bases, the J end lost 4 bases, and 9 bases lay between the germline ends. Germline CDR1 is LNHDA and CDR2 is SQIVND (reference sequence).

CDR3 in DNA: TGTGCCAGCAGGTCGACTTTTGAATACCAAGAGACCCAGTACTTC. Protein sequence: CASRSTFEYQETQYF. The chain joins TRBV6-5 to TRBJ2-5; D not resolved. Between the trimmed V and J ends, which lost 6 bases and 0 bases, there was a span of 14 bases. CDR1 is MNHEY, CDR2 SVGAGI, per germline. The CDR3 loop spans 15 amino acids.

This sequence joins TRBV7-8 and TRBJ2-3, with 10 bases fitting TRBD2. Trimming removed 4 bases from V and 2 bases from J; junction bases left unmatched: 6. CDR3 size: 16 residues. Germline V gene lookup returns CDR1 SGHVS and CDR2 FQNEAQ. In DNA, the CDR3 is TGTGCCAGCAGCTCCCTAGCGGGGGCCATCACAGATACGCAGTATTTT. It is translated as CASSSLAGAITDTQYF.

CDR3 coding DNA: TGTGCCAGCAGCCAATCCGGACAGGGGAGGTTAGCTTTCTTT. This sequence encodes CASSQSGQGRLAFF. The chain uses TRBV16 and TRBJ1-1, with 9 bases fitting TRBD1. This CDR3 has 14 residues. J was trimmed by 10 bases and V by 0 bases; bases with no gene match: 6. Germline values: CDR1 KGHSY, CDR2 FQNENV.

The chain links TRBV28 to TRBJ2-1; D is possibly TRBD1 (5 bases). CDR3 length equals 12 residues. Germline V gene sequence: CDR1 MDHEN, CDR2 SYDVKM. V lost 6 bases to trimming and J lost 7 bases, with 10 bases between them. The CDR3 region has the DNA TGTGCCAGCAGCCGACAGAGGAATGAGCAGTTCTTC. This gives the protein CASSRQRNEQFF.

The chain carries TRBV11-2 and TRBJ2-3; perhaps TRBD1 as D (6 bases). CDR1 is SGHAT, CDR2 FQNNGV, per germline. The CDR3 totals 13 residues. V lost 2 bases, J lost 6 bases, and 9 bases lay in between. The CDR3 loop is CASSLQGPDTQYF. The CDR3 nucleotides are TGTGCCAGCAGCTTACAGGGGCCGGATACGCAGTATTTT. Variable domain in full (rest from reference TRBV11-2 and TRBJ2-3): EAGVAQSPRYKIIEKRQSVAFWCNPISGHATLYWYQQILGQGPKLLIQFQNNGVVDDSQLPKDRFSAERLKGVDSTLKIQPAKLEDSAVYLCASSLQGPDTQYFGPGTRLTVL.

This clone was seen a single time. This rearrangement joins TRBV29-1 to TRBJ2-4, with 10 bases lining up with TRBD1. Trimming removed 4 bases from V and 8 bases from J; junction bases left unmatched: 5. Germline V gene lookup returns CDR1 SQVTM and CDR2 ANQGSEA. The CDR3 spans 13 residues. CDR3 nucleotides: TGCAGCGTTGTCCGGGACAGGGGTGACATTCAGTACTTC. It yields the protein CSVVRDRGDIQYF.

In this sample, this clone turned up once. The chain combines TRBV5-5 with TRBJ1-1; unclear D gene. Per the germline V gene, CDR1 is SGHKS and CDR2 is YYEKEE (reference sequence). Between the trimmed V and J ends, which lost 0 bases and 5 bases, there was a span of 11 bases. The CDR3 has 14 amino acids. The DNA for the CDR3 is TGTGCCAGCAGCTTGGCTGCGGGGTATACTGAAGCTTTCTTT. Its protein product is CASSLAAGYTEAFF.

The J gene is TRBJ2-5, the V gene TRBV7-9; D gene uncertain. Between the trimmed V and J ends, which lost 0 bases and 1 base, there was a span of 6 bases. This CDR3 comprises 14 residues. CDR1 is SEHNR, CDR2 FQNEAQ, per germline (reference sequence). CDR3 nucleotides: TGTGCCAGCAGCTTAGCGTCAGGCCAAGAGACCCAGTACTTC. Its translation: CASSLASGQETQYF.

The DNA of the CDR3 is TGCAGCCTAAGAAGTGGAAGCGGGGAGACCCAGTACTTC. Its translation: CSLRSGSGETQYF. The chain couples TRBV29-1 to TRBJ2-5, with D possibly matching TRBD2 (6 bases). The CDR3 is 13 amino acids. Germline V gene data show CDR1 as SQVTM and CDR2 as ANQGSEA. The V and J ends lost 8 bases and 5 bases respectively, with 18 bases between them.

V is TRBV6-6 and J is TRBJ2-4; TRBD1 agrees at 12 bases. With V trimmed by 5 bases and J by 1 base, 9 bases remained unmatched. The CDR3 is 18 amino acids. CDR1 and CDR2 from the germline V gene are MNHNY and SVGAGI (reference sequence). Written as DNA, the CDR3 is TGTGCCAGCAGTCCGGGACAGGGGGCTTTTGTGGCCAAAAACATTCAGTACTTC. Translation: CASSPGQGAFVAKNIQYF.

This rearrangement joins TRBV7-2 to TRBJ2-3; 8 positions agree with TRBD2. V dropped 5 bases and J dropped 1; count of bases not matched to a gene: 5. Per germline, CDR1 SGHTA and CDR2 FQGNSA. The CDR3 consists of 15 residues. CDR3 sequence: CASSAQLAGTDTQYF. CDR3 nucleotide sequence: TGTGCCAGCAGCGCCCAACTAGCGGGCACAGATACGCAGTATTTT.

The chain joins TRBV7-6 to TRBJ2-1; 11 bases line up with TRBD2. Germline V gene sequence: CDR1 SGHVS, CDR2 FNYEAQ. V dropped 5 bases and J dropped 4; count of bases not matched to a gene: 4. CDR3 length: 15 residues. The CDR3 DNA follows: TGTGCCAGCAGCGGGGGACTAGCGGAGTACAATGAGCAGTTCTTC. Protein: CASSGGLAEYNEQFF. Full variable domain (missing parts from reference TRBV7-6 and TRBJ2-1): GAGVSQSPRYKVTKRGQDVALRCDPISGHVSLYWYRQALGQGPEFLTYFNYEAQQDKSGLPNDRFSAERPEGSISTLTIQRTEQRDSAMYRCASSGGLAEYNEQFFGPGTRLTVL.

The chain is built from TRBV30 and TRBJ2-3; 11 bases agree with TRBD2. This CDR3 has 15 amino acids. V shed 3 bases, J shed 2 bases, and the junction held 4 bases outside the gene matches. Germline V lookup: CDR1 GTSNPN, CDR2 SVGIG (reference sequence). The CDR3 is CAWREGLAATDTQYF. CDR3 DNA: TGTGCCTGGAGGGAGGGACTAGCGGCCACAGATACGCAGTATTTT. Looking up the rest from reference TRBV30 and TRBJ2-3 gives the full variable domain: SQTIHQWPATLVQPVGSPLSLECTVEGTSNPNLYWYRQAAGRGLQLLFYSVGIGQISSEVPQNLSASRPQDRQFILSSKKLLLSDSGFYLCAWREGLAATDTQYFGPGTRLTVL.

This sequence joins TRBV21-1 and TRBJ2-7; TRBD1, as called in the table, went unchecked against the DNA. TRBV21-1 is a documented pseudogene. This CDR3 spans 17 amino acids. The CDR3 DNA is TGTGCCAGCAGCAAAGGTAAAGAGACCGGGACAGGGAACGAGCAGTACGTC. As protein: CASSKGKETGTGNEQYV.

The chain is built from TRBV2 and TRBJ1-2; 10 positions agree with TRBD1. V lost 5 bases to trimming and J lost 5 bases; unmatched junction nucleotides: 14. The CDR3 is made up of 17 amino acids. Germline CDR1 is SNHLY and CDR2 is FYNNEI. The CDR3 is CASSPSRDRGVSYGYTF. Written as DNA, the CDR3 is TGTGCCAGCAGTCCATCCCGGGACAGGGGAGTCTCGTATGGCTACACCTTC.

This chain links TRBV19 with TRBJ2-5, with D perhaps matching TRBD1 (6 bases). Germline V lookup: CDR1 LNHDA, CDR2 SQIVND (reference sequence). CDR3 size: 12 residues. V lost 9 bases and J lost 2, with 10 bases in between. The CDR3 protein is CASRDIQETQYF. The CDR3 bases are TGTGCCAGCCGGGACATTCAAGAGACCCAGTACTTC.

The genes are TRBV12-3 or TRBV12-4 and TRBJ2-5; a weak D match, TRBD1 (6 bases). The V and J ends lost 4 bases and 1 base respectively, with 7 bases between them. The CDR3 runs 13 residues. CDR3 loop: CASSSTGQETQYF. DNA of the CDR3: TGTGCCAGCAGTTCGACAGGCCAAGAGACCCAGTACTTC.